What follows are 31 T cell receptor beta chains derived from one specimen sequenced in a study of T cell responses to AZD1222 COVID-19 vaccine. Profiled with immunoSEQ multiplex PCR; TCRdb holds only in-frame clones, not every one. Altogether some 70,000 clones are present, 84% being singletons, with the ten largest covering about 10%. The sequences come from peripheral blood, collected on day 0 of AZD1222 vaccination. The source of these receptors is an adult in good health.

This clone was seen only once. V gene TRBV5-1 combines with J gene TRBJ1-1; D possibly corresponds to TRBD1 (6 bases). This CDR3 contains 11 residues. CDR1 is SGHRS and CDR2 is YFSETQ in the germline V gene. V was cut by 1 base and J by 11 bases, with 9 bases left in between. The CDR3 DNA reads TGCGCCAGCAGCTTGTCAGGGGAGGCTTTCTTT. Translated: CASSLSGEAFF.

About this clone: One base away lies a much larger clone, so this may be a sequencing read error. J is TRBJ1-2 and V is TRBV9; possible D gene TRBD1, 6 bases. The CDR3 covers 14 residues. The germline V gene encodes CDR1 SGDLS and CDR2 YYNGEE. The CDR3 sequence is CARSERGDWGGYTF. The DNA of the CDR3 is TGTGCCCGCAGCGAGAGGGGGGACTGGGGAGGCTACACCTTC.

This clone was seen a single time. The junction departs from germline at one end; a sequencing error may be responsible. This sequence joins TRBV7-7 and TRBJ2-1, with a weak D call TRBD2 (7 bases). Germline V gene sequence: CDR1 SSHAT, CDR2 FNYEAQ (reference sequence). CDR3 length: 15 residues. DNA for the CDR3: TGTGCTAGCAGCTTAGGGGCGGGGGCTTACAATGAGCAGTTCTTC. Protein: CASSLGAGAYNEQFF.

The V call is TRBV5-5, the J call TRBJ1-1; 8 bases are shared with TRBD1. CDR3 length equals 15 residues. Germline V gene data show CDR1 as SGHKS and CDR2 as YYEKEE (reference sequence). Unmatched junction bases numbered 7, after V lost 1 base and J lost 5 bases. The DNA of the CDR3 is TGTGCCAGCAGCTTGAGGACAGGGTGGGGGACTGAAGCTTTCTTT. This encodes CASSLRTGWGTEAFF. Using reference TRBV5-5 and TRBJ1-1 for the parts outside the CDR3, the full variable domain is DAGVTQSPTHLIKTRGQQVTLRCSPISGHKSVSWYQQVLGQGPQFIFQYYEKEERGRGNFPDRFSARQFPNYSSELNVNALLLGDSALYLCASSLRTGWGTEAFFGQGTRLTVV.

The chain has TRBV11-2 and TRBJ2-7, with TRBD1 as a possible D gene (6 bases). The CDR3 has 13 amino acids. Trimming cost V 3 bases and J 6 bases, with 12 bases left between them. CDR1 and CDR2 from the germline V gene are SGHAT and FQNNGV. The CDR3 region has the DNA TGTGCCAGCAGCTTGTTGACAGGATCCGAGCAGTACTTC. Translation: CASSLLTGSEQYF.

The gene calls are TRBV19 and TRBJ1-1, with D hard to call. The CDR3 runs to 15 residues. Trimming removed 0 bases at V and 4 bases at J, with 12 bases between. Germline V CDR1 and CDR2: LNHDA, SQIVND (reference sequence). DNA of the CDR3: TGTGCCAGTAGTATAGACATCTTTCGGGTCACTGAAGCTTTCTTT. Protein product: CASSIDIFRVTEAFF. Variable domain in full (rest from reference TRBV19 and TRBJ1-1): DGGITQSPKYLFRKEGQNVTLSCEQNLNHDAMYWYRQDPGQGLRLIYYSQIVNDFQKGDIAEGYSVSREKKESFPLTVTSAQKNPTAFYLCASSIDIFRVTEAFFGQGTRLTVV.

The J gene is TRBJ1-1, the V gene TRBV12-3 or TRBV12-4; weak D call: TRBD1 (6 bases). This CDR3 contains 12 residues. Trimming cost V 6 bases and J 7 bases, with 12 bases left between them. The CDR3 nucleotides read TGTGCCAGCAGCACGGGGGCGGGTGAAGCTTTCTTT. Amino acids: CASSTGAGEAFF.

This clone has just a few counts. This chain joins TRBV5-4 and TRBJ2-7; D call uncertain. Germline V gene sequence: CDR1 SGHNT, CDR2 YYREEE (reference sequence). The CDR3 loop spans 14 amino acids. Trimming removed 0 bases from V and 1 base from J, with 8 bases in between. The CDR3 is CASSLGGLSYEQYF. CDR3 sequence (DNA): TGTGCCAGCAGCTTGGGTGGTTTGTCCTACGAGCAGTACTTC.

V gene TRBV5-4 combines with J gene TRBJ2-2; a possible D gene is TRBD1 (6 bases). Germline loops: CDR1 SGHNT, CDR2 YYREEE (reference sequence). Trimming left V 3 bases short and J 5 bases short, with 17 bases between. This CDR3 spans 16 amino acids. CDR3 region: CASSSPLEGVTGELFF. The CDR3 nucleotides are TGTGCCAGCAGCTCTCCCCTAGAGGGGGTAACCGGGGAGCTGTTTTTT. The variable domain in full, with the rest retrieved from reference TRBV5-4 and TRBJ2-2, is ETGVTQSPTHLIKTRGQQVTLRCSSQSGHNTVSWYQQALGQGPQFIFQYYREEENGRGNFPPRFSGLQFPNYSSELNVNALELDDSALYLCASSSPLEGVTGELFFGEGSRLTVL.

This clone was seen a handful of times. This chain connects TRBV5-5 to TRBJ1-2; D may be TRBD1 (5 bases). Germline V gives CDR1 SGHKS, CDR2 YYEKEE (reference sequence). V lost 2 bases to trimming and J lost 7 bases, with 18 bases between them. The CDR3 loop spans 15 amino acids. The CDR3 loop is CASSLGDGTAGGYTF. The CDR3 DNA reads TGTGCCAGCAGCTTAGGGGATGGCACAGCGGGTGGCTACACCTTC.

This chain connects TRBV18 to TRBJ1-5, with 10 bases that match TRBD1. Germline-derived CDR1 and CDR2 are KGHSH and LQKENI. The CDR3 covers 16 residues. J lost 7 bases, V lost 6 bases, and 12 bases had no gene match. The CDR3 spells CASSPSQGTGDQPQHF. CDR3 coding DNA: TGTGCCAGCTCCCCAAGTCAAGGGACAGGGGACCAGCCCCAGCATTTT. Looking up the rest from reference TRBV18 and TRBJ1-5 gives the full variable domain: NAGVMQNPRHLVRRRGQEARLRCSPMKGHSHVYWYRQLPEEGLKFMVYLQKENIIDESGMPKERFSAEFPKEGPSILRIQQVVRGDSAAYFCASSPSQGTGDQPQHFGDGTRLSIL.

This chain links TRBV28 with TRBJ1-2, with D possibly TRBD1 on 6 matching bases. The germline CDR1 and CDR2 sequences are MDHEN and SYDVKM. This CDR3 is built from 15 residues. Trimming shortened V by 2 bases and J by 2 bases, and 12 bases separated the two germline ends. For the CDR3, the DNA is TGTGCCAGCAGTTTAGCACAGGGACCCAACTATGGCTACACCTTC. The encoded protein is CASSLAQGPNYGYTF.

J is TRBJ1-4 and V is TRBV24-1, with 9 bases matching TRBD1. The CDR3 totals 17 residues. J gave up 3 bases and V 3 bases, and 7 bases lay outside the gene matches. Per the germline V gene, CDR1 is KGHDR and CDR2 is SFDVKD. As DNA, the CDR3 is TGTGCCACCAGTGATCCTGGACAGGGGCAGGCTAATGAAAAACTGTTTTTT. Translating it yields CATSDPGQGQANEKLFF.

The V gene is TRBV2, the J gene TRBJ2-1; D not resolved. Looked up from germline, CDR1 is SNHLY and CDR2 is FYNNEI. V was pared by 6 bases and J by 2 bases, with 8 bases between. This CDR3 comprises 13 residues. CDR3 in amino acids: CASRGSPYNEQFF. CDR3 DNA: TGTGCCAGCAGGGGAAGCCCCTACAATGAGCAGTTCTTC. The variable domain in full, completed from reference TRBV2 and TRBJ2-1, reads EPEVTQTPSHQVTQMGQEVILRCVPISNHLYFYWYRQILGQKVEFLVSFYNNEISEKSEIFDDQFSVERPDGSNFTLKIRSTKLEDSAMYFCASRGSPYNEQFFGPGTRLTVL.

This clone was seen only a few times. The rearrangement uses TRBV4-2 and TRBJ2-7; 9 bases map to TRBD2. Germline CDR1 LGHNA, CDR2 YNFKEQ. The CDR3 has 17 amino acids. J gave up 2 bases and V 0 bases, and 8 bases lay outside the gene matches. The CDR3 reads CASSQEVPAGGTYEQYF. DNA of the CDR3: TGTGCCAGCAGCCAAGAAGTGCCAGCGGGGGGTACCTACGAGCAGTACTTC.

This chain connects TRBV2 to TRBJ2-3; possibly TRBD1 or TRBD2 for D (6 bases each). V lost 4 bases to trimming and J lost 4 bases, with 15 bases between them. This CDR3 spans 15 amino acids. Germline lookup yields CDR1 SNHLY and CDR2 FYNNEI. CDR3 bases: TGTGCCAGCAGTGGTATTGGAGGGGGTGCAGATACGCAGTATTTT. This translates into CASSGIGGGADTQYF.

The rearrangement uses TRBV1 and TRBJ2-7; the DNA was not used to check the table's D call, TRBD2. TRBV1 is a pseudogene locus. The CDR3 is 16 residues long. CDR3: CTSRTSGGPIRYEQYF. Here the CDR3 DNA reads TGCACCAGTCGGACTAGCGGGGGGCCTATTCGCTACGAGCAGTACTTC.

The chain combines TRBV11-2 with TRBJ2-7; 9 bases match TRBD1. This CDR3 region has 17 residues. Germline trimming cut 1 base from V and 2 bases from J; bases unmatched to any gene: 9. Germline lookup yields CDR1 SGHAT and CDR2 FQNNGV. Here the CDR3 DNA reads TGTGCCAGCAGCTTAGGGAGGACAGGGGTTGGGGCCTACGAGCAGTACTTC. It yields the protein CASSLGRTGVGAYEQYF.

The chain combines TRBV11-2 with TRBJ1-4; 9 nucleotides line up with TRBD1. Trimming at V came to 5 bases and at J to 5 bases, leaving 9 bases not matched to a gene. CDR1 is SGHAT, CDR2 FQNNGV, per germline. The CDR3 covers 16 residues. CDR3 amino acids: CASSLSWDRENEKLFF. In nucleotides, the CDR3 is TGTGCCAGCAGCCTGTCGTGGGACAGGGAGAATGAAAAACTGTTTTTT.

The chain combines TRBV12-3 or TRBV12-4 with TRBJ1-1, with D hard to call. The CDR3 loop spans 11 amino acids. The V end lost 1 base, the J end lost 8 bases, and 5 bases lay between the germline ends. The CDR3, as DNA: TGTGCCAGCAGTTTAGTCAGAGAAGCTTTCTTT. This gives the protein CASSLVREAFF.

The V and J genes are TRBV18 and TRBJ1-1; D possibly corresponds to TRBD1 (6 bases). Germline CDR1 is KGHSH and CDR2 is LQKENI. The CDR3 is made up of 14 amino acids. Trimming stripped 5 bases from V and 3 bases from J, with 13 bases between. The CDR3 nucleotides are TGTGCCAGCTCAAGAGGGGGGAGGGACACTGAAGCTTTCTTT. Its translation is CASSRGGRDTEAFF.

V usage is TRBV7-3 and J usage is TRBJ1-3, with D tentatively TRBD1 (5 bases). The CDR3 sequence is 16 residues long. V lost 6 bases and J lost 0, with 15 bases in between. Germline V CDR1 and CDR2: SGHTA, FQGTGA. The CDR3 DNA follows: TGTGCCAGCAGTCCCGGGACCAAACCCTCTGGAAACACCATATATTTT. Translation: CASSPGTKPSGNTIYF.

The chain combines TRBV30 with TRBJ1-5, with 7 bases aligning to TRBD1. CDR3 size: 15 residues. J was trimmed by 3 bases and V by 5 bases; bases with no gene match: 10. The germline CDR1 and CDR2 sequences are GTSNPN and SVGIG (reference sequence). CDR3 in amino acids: CAWGTGTAFNQPQHF. CDR3 DNA: TGTGCCTGGGGGACCGGGACAGCTTTCAATCAGCCCCAGCATTTT.

The CDR3: CASSGGGDYYNEQFF. CDR3 bases: TGTGCCAGCAGTGGCGGGGGGGATTATTACAATGAGCAGTTCTTC. The chain links TRBV11-3 to TRBJ2-1; 9 nucleotides agree with TRBD2. This CDR3 comprises 15 residues. Germline assignment: CDR1 SGHNT and CDR2 YENEEA. The V gene end was trimmed by 6 bases and the J gene end by 4 bases; junction bases not matched to a gene: 7.

As concerns this clone: A junction end diverges from the germline sequence, so it may reflect a read error. The J gene is TRBJ2-1, the V gene TRBV7-7, with D hard to call. The CDR3 totals 15 residues. Looked up from germline, CDR1 is SSHAT and CDR2 is FNYEAQ (reference sequence). The CDR3 here is CASSLSVSSYNEQFF. For the CDR3, the DNA is TGTGCTAGCAGCTTATCGGTGTCCTCCTACAATGAGCAGTTCTTC.

The genes are TRBV5-4 and TRBJ2-7; TRBD2 matches 10 bases. The length of the CDR3 is 15 residues. Germline-derived CDR1 and CDR2 are SGHNT and YYREEE (reference sequence). The J segment lost 3 bases and the V segment lost 5 bases, leaving 8 bases of the junction unmatched. The DNA of the CDR3 is TGTGCCAGCAGACCAGGACTAGCGGCCCACTACGAGCAGTACTTC. Its translation: CASRPGLAAHYEQYF. The full variable domain, its missing parts supplied by reference TRBV5-4 and TRBJ2-7, is ETGVTQSPTHLIKTRGQQVTLRCSSQSGHNTVSWYQQALGQGPQFIFQYYREEENGRGNFPPRFSGLQFPNYSSELNVNALELDDSALYLCASRPGLAAHYEQYFGPGTRLTVT.

The V and J genes are TRBV5-1 and TRBJ2-1; 10 bases map to TRBD1. Germline V gene sequence: CDR1 SGHRS, CDR2 YFSETQ. This CDR3 contains 15 residues. Trimming at V came to 0 bases and at J to 4 bases, leaving 1 base not matched to a gene. CDR3 amino acids: CASSLGGQGYNEQFF. DNA of the CDR3: TGCGCCAGCAGCTTGGGGGGACAGGGGTACAATGAGCAGTTCTTC.

The CDR3 DNA sequence: TGTGCCAGCAGTGAAGCTCGACAGGGTTTCTATGGCTACACCTTC. It is translated as CASSEARQGFYGYTF. This sequence joins TRBV6-1 and TRBJ1-2; 7 nucleotides align to TRBD1. This CDR3 comprises 15 residues. The germline CDR1 and CDR2 sequences are MNHNS and SASEGT. V was clipped by 0 bases and J by 4 bases; unmatched bases: 5.

The chain joins TRBV5-4 to TRBJ2-1, with D maybe TRBD2 (7 bases). V was shortened by 3 bases and J by 4 bases, with 17 bases between the two germline ends. The CDR3 loop spans 16 amino acids. In germline, CDR1 is SGHNT, CDR2 YYREEE (reference sequence). The CDR3 loop reads CASSSLAGAAYNEQFF. Here the CDR3 DNA reads TGTGCCAGCAGCTCCCTGGCGGGGGCGGCTTACAATGAGCAGTTCTTC. Combining the CDR3 with reference TRBV5-4 and TRBJ2-1 gives the whole variable domain ETGVTQSPTHLIKTRGQQVTLRCSSQSGHNTVSWYQQALGQGPQFIFQYYREEENGRGNFPPRFSGLQFPNYSSELNVNALELDDSALYLCASSSLAGAAYNEQFFGPGTRLTVL.

The J gene is TRBJ1-6, the V gene TRBV5-1; TRBD1 agrees at 8 bases. Germline assignment: CDR1 SGHRS and CDR2 YFSETQ. There are 15 residues in the CDR3. V shed 4 bases and J 5 bases; nucleotides not matched to a gene: 5. In DNA, the CDR3 is TGCGCCAGCAGCGACCGGGACAGGAATAATTCACCCCTCCACTTT. Translation: CASSDRDRNNSPLHF.

This rearrangement joins TRBV5-1 to TRBJ1-1, with 8 bases aligning to TRBD1. V lost 2 bases and J lost 6; bases outside the gene matches: 9. CDR3 length: 15 amino acids. Germline V lookup: CDR1 SGHRS, CDR2 YFSETQ. The DNA for the CDR3 is TGCGCCAGCAGCTTTCCTCAGGGGGCTCGGTCTGAAGCTTTCTTT. Its translation: CASSFPQGARSEAFF.